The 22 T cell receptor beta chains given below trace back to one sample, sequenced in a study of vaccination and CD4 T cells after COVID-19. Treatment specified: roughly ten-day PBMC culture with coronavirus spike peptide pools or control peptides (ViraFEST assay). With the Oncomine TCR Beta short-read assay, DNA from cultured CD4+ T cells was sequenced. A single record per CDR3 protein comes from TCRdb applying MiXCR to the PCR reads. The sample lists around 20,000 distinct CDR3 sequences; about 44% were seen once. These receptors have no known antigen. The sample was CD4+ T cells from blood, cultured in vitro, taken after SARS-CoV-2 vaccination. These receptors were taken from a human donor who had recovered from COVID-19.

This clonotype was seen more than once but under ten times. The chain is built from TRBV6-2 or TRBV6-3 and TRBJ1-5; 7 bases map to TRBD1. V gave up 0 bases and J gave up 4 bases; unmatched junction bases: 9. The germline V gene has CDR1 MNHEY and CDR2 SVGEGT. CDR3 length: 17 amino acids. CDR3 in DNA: TGTGCCAGCAGTTACTCGAGCGACAGGGAGATTAATCAGCCCCAGCATTTT. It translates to CASSYSSDREINQPQHF.

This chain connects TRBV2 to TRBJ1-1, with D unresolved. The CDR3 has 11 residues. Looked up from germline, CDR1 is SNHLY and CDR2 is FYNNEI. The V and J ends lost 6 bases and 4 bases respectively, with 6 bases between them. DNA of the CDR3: TGTGCCAGCAGGGTCGCCACTGAAGCTTTCTTT. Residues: CASRVATEAFF.

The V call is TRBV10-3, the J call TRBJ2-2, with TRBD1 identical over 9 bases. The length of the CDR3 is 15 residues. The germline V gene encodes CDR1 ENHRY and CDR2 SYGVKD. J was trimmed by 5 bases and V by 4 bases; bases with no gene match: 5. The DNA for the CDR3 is TGTGCCATCAGTGCGACAGGGGGGCAAACCGGGGAGCTGTTTTTT. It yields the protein CAISATGGQTGELFF.

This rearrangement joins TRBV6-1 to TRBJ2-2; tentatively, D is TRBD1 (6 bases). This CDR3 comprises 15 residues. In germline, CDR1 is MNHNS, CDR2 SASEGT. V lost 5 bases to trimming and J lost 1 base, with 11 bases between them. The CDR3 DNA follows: TGTGCCAGCAGTAGATCCAGGGGGAACACCGGGGAGCTGTTTTTT. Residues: CASSRSRGNTGELFF.

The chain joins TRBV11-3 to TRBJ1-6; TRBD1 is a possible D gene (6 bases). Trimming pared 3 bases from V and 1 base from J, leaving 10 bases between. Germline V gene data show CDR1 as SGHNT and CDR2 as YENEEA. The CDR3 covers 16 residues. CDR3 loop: CASSLGGTSYNSPLHF. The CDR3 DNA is TGTGCCAGCAGCTTGGGGGGCACATCCTATAATTCACCCCTCCACTTT. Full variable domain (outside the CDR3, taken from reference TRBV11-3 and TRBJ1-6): EAGVVQSPRYKIIEKKQPVAFWCNPISGHNTLYWYLQNLGQGPELLIRYENEEAVDDSQLPKDRFSAERLKGVDSTLKIQPAELGDSAVYLCASSLGGTSYNSPLHFGNGTRLTVT.

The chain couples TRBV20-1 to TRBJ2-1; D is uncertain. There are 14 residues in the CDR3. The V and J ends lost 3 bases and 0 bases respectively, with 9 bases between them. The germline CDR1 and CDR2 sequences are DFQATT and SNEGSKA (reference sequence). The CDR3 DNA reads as TGCAGTGCTAGTGGTCAAGACTCCTACAATGAGCAGTTCTTC. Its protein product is CSASGQDSYNEQFF.

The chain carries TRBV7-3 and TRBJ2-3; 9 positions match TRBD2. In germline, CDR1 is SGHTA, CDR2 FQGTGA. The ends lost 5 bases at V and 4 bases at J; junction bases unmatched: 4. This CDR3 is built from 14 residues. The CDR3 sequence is CASSGSGSPDTQYF. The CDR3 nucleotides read TGTGCCAGCAGCGGTAGCGGGAGTCCAGATACGCAGTATTTT.

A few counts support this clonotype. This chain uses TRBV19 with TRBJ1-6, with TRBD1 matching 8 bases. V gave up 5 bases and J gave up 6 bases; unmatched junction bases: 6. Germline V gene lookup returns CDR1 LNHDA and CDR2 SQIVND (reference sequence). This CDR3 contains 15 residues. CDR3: CASSFGQGGNSPLHF. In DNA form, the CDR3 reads TGTGCCAGTAGTTTTGGACAGGGAGGTAATTCACCCCTCCACTTT.

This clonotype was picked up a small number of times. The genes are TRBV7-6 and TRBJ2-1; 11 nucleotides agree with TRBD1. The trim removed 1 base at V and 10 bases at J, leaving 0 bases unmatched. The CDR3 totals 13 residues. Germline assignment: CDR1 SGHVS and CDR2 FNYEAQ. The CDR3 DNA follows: TGTGCCAGCAGCTTAGGGACAGGGGGCGAGCAGTTCTTC. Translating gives CASSLGTGGEQFF.

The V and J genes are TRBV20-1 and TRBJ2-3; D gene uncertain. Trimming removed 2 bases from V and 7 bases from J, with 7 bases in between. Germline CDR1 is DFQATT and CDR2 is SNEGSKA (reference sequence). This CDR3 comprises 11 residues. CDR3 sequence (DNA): TGCAGTGCTAGACTGACGCATACGCAGTATTTT. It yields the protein CSARLTHTQYF.

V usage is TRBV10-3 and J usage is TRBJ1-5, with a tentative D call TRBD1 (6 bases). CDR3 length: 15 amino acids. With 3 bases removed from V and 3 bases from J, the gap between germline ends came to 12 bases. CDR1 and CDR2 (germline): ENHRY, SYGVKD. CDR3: CAISDSTGVNQPQHF. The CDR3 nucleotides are TGTGCCATCAGTGACTCGACAGGAGTCAATCAGCCCCAGCATTTT.

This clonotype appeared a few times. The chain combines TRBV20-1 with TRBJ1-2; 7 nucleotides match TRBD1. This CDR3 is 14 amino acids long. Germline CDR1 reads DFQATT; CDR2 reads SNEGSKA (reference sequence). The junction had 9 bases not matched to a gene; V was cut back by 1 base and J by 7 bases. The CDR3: CSARGRTGVVGYTF. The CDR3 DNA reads TGCAGTGCTAGAGGGCGGACAGGCGTTGTTGGCTACACCTTC.

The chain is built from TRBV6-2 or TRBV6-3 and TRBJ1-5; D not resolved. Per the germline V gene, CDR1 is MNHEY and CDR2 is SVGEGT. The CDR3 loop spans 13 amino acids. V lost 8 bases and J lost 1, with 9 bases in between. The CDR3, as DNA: TGTGCCAGCCGCTACATAAGCAATCAGCCCCAGCATTTT. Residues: CASRYISNQPQHF.

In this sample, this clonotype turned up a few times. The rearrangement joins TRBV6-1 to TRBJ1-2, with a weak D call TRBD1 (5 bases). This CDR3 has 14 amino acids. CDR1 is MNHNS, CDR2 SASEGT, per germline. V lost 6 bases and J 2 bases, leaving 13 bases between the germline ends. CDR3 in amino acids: CASSPGGGNYGYTF. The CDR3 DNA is TGTGCCAGCAGCCCCGGCGGGGGGAACTATGGCTACACCTTC.

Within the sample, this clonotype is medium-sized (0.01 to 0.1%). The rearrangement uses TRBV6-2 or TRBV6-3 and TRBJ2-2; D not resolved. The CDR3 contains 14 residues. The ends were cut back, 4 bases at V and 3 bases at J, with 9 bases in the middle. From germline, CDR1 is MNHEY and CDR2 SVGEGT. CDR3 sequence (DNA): TGTGCCAGCAGTTGGAGTTCGGACACCGGGGAGCTGTTTTTT. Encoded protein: CASSWSSDTGELFF.

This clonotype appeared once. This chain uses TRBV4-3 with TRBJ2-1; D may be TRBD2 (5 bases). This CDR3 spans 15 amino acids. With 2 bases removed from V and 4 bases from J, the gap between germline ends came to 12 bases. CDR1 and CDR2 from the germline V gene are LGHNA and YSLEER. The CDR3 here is CASSQSRTGYNEQFF. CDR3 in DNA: TGCGCCAGCAGCCAATCAAGGACTGGATACAATGAGCAGTTCTTC.

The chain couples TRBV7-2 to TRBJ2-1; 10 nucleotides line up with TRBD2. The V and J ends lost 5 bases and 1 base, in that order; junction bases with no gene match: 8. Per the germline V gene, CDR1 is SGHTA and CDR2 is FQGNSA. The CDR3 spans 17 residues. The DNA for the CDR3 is TGTGCCAGCAGCGTAGGACTAGCGGACCCTTCCTACAATGAGCAGTTCTTC. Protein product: CASSVGLADPSYNEQFF.

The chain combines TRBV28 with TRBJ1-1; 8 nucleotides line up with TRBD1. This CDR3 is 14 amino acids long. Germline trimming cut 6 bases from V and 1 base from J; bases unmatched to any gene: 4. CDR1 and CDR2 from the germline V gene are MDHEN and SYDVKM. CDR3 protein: CASSRQGTNTEAFF. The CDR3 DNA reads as TGTGCCAGCAGCCGACAGGGGACGAACACTGAAGCTTTCTTT. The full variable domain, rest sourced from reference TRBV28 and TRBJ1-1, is DVKVTQSSRYLVKRTGEKVFLECVQDMDHENMFWYRQDPGLGLRLIYFSYDVKMKEKGDIPEGYSVSREKKERFSLILESASTNQTSMYLCASSRQGTNTEAFFGQGTRLTVV.

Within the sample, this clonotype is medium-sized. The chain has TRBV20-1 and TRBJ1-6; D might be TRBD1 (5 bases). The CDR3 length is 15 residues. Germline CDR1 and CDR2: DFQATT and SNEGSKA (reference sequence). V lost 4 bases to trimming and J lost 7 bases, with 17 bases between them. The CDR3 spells CSAISPHGDNSPLHF. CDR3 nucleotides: TGCAGTGCTATCAGCCCCCATGGGGACAATTCACCCCTCCACTTT.

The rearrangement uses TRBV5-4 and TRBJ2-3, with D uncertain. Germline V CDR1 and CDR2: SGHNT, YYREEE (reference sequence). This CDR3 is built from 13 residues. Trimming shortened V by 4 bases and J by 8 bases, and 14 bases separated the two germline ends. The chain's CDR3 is CASSLDPPSTQYF. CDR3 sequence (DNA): TGTGCCAGCAGCCTCGATCCCCCAAGTACGCAGTATTTT.

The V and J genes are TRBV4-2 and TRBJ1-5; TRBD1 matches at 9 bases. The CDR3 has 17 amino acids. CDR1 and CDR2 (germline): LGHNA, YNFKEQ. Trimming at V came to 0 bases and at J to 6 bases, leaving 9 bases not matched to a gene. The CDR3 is CASSQESRTGDGQPQHF. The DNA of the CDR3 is TGTGCCAGCAGCCAAGAGTCGAGGACAGGGGACGGTCAGCCCCAGCATTTT.

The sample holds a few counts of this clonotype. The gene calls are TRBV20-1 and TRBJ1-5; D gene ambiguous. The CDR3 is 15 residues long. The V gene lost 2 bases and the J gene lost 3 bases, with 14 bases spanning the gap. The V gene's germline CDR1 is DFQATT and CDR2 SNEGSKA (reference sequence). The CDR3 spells CSARPYSNLNQPQHF. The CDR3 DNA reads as TGCAGTGCTAGACCCTACTCAAACCTCAATCAGCCCCAGCATTTT.